What follows are 23 T cell receptor beta chains derived from one specimen sequenced in a study of blood T cells in healthy people across ages. A second roughly 7 to 11 cycle PCR used barcoded and J-beta primers. TCRdb reprocessed the 5' RACE reads with MiXCR, giving one entry per CDR3 protein. The profile covers about 780,000 distinct CDR3 sequences, with around 50% appearing a single time and 15% to 20% taken by the ten largest. Sequencing was carried out using blood. The receptors derive from a man older than 75 in good health.

This clonotype was seen a few times. A much larger clone differs by one base, so this may be a read error. The chain combines TRBV7-2 with TRBJ2-1; D is unclear. The DNA end lines up better with TRBJ2-7; the J call may be wrong. The CDR3 totals 13 residues. The germline CDR1 and CDR2 sequences are SGHTA and FQGNSA. The CDR3 reads CASSASSYNEQYF. The CDR3 region has the DNA TGTGCCAGCAGCGCCAGCTCCTACAATGAGCAGTACTTC.

This clonotype was counted many times. The chain employs TRBV12-3 or TRBV12-4 and TRBJ2-1, with TRBD2 matching 11 bases. The CDR3 is 14 amino acids. V gave up 6 bases and J gave up 7 bases; unmatched junction bases: 5. This CDR3 is CASRLAGVLNEQFF. The CDR3 DNA reads as TGTGCCAGCAGACTAGCGGGAGTTTTGAATGAGCAGTTCTTC.

The gene calls are TRBV15 and TRBJ2-1; maybe TRBD2 (5 bases). CDR3 size: 13 residues. Germline V lookup: CDR1 LNHNV, CDR2 YYDKDF (reference sequence). The V end was cut by 3 bases, the J end by 9 bases, with 12 bases between. The CDR3 nucleotides read TGTGCCACCAGCAGGGACGCGGGCGGTGAGCAGTTCTTC. It is translated as CATSRDAGGEQFF.

The chain joins TRBV5-1 to TRBJ2-4, with TRBD1 identical over 8 bases. Germline values: CDR1 SGHRS, CDR2 YFSETQ. Germline trimming cut 0 bases from V and 8 bases from J; bases unmatched to any gene: 7. This CDR3 has 15 residues. The CDR3 spells CASSLGQGALDIQYF. The CDR3 DNA is TGCGCCAGCAGCTTGGGCCAGGGGGCTTTAGACATTCAGTACTTC.

This clonotype was seen only a few times. The J gene is TRBJ2-5, the V gene TRBV27; 7 nucleotides line up with TRBD2. Trimming cost V 4 bases and J 5 bases; bases outside gene matches: 16. The CDR3 consists of 17 residues. Per the germline V gene, CDR1 is MNHEY and CDR2 is SMNVEV (reference sequence). The CDR3 reads CASSYVLGGGPRETQYF. CDR3 coding DNA: TGTGCCAGCAGTTATGTGTTGGGGGGAGGGCCACGGGAGACCCAGTACTTC.

The V gene is TRBV6-5, the J gene TRBJ1-2; TRBD1 matches 8 bases. There are 13 residues in the CDR3. V shed 4 bases and J 5 bases; nucleotides not matched to a gene: 3. Germline CDR1 reads MNHEY; CDR2 reads SVGAGI. The CDR3, as DNA: TGTGCCAGCAGTTTCCGGACAGGGTATGGCTACACCTTC. It specifies CASSFRTGYGYTF.

A word on this clonotype: The junction departs from germline at one end; a sequencing error may be responsible. CDR3 loop: CVTADVLDQQGESYQETQFF. CDR3 in DNA: TGTGTCACCGCGGATGTTCTGGACCAACAGGGGGAATCTTACCAAGAGACCCAGTTCTTC. V usage is TRBV24-1 and J usage is TRBJ2-5; 8 bases align to TRBD1. The end of the DNA is better explained by TRBJ2-1, so the J call may be wrong. Germline CDR1 reads KGHDR; CDR2 reads SFDVKD. This CDR3 contains 20 residues.

The chain couples TRBV20-1 to TRBJ2-1, with 7 bases identical to TRBD2. Near its end, the DNA agrees better with TRBJ2-7, so the J call may be wrong. This CDR3 region has 15 residues. The germline gives CDR1 DFQATT, CDR2 SNEGSKA (reference sequence). CDR3 sequence reads: CSARRASGSYNEQYF. CDR3 nucleotide sequence: TGCAGTGCCAGAAGGGCTAGCGGCTCCTACAATGAGCAGTACTTC.

V is TRBV29-1 and J is TRBJ2-5, with 12 bases aligning to TRBD1. The CDR3 runs to 14 residues. Unmatched junction bases numbered 9, after V lost 6 bases and J lost 7 bases. Germline assignment: CDR1 SQVTM and CDR2 ANQGSEA. CDR3 protein: CSVGEGQGAVTQYF. The CDR3 nucleotides are TGCAGCGTGGGGGAGGGACAGGGGGCCGTGACCCAGTACTTC. Full variable domain (rest looked up from reference TRBV29-1 and TRBJ2-5): SAVISQKPSRDICQRGTSLTIQCQVDSQVTMMFWYRQQPGQSLTLIATANQGSEATYESGFVIDKFPISRPNLTFSTLTVSNMSPEDSSIYLCSVGEGQGAVTQYFGPGTRLLVL.

The chain joins TRBV18 to TRBJ2-5; a weak D match, TRBD1 (5 bases). Trimming pared 2 bases from V and 1 base from J, leaving 8 bases between. CDR3 length: 14 residues. In germline, CDR1 is KGHSH, CDR2 LQKENI. The DNA for the CDR3 is TGTGCCAGCTCACCATTTGACAGCCAAGAGACCCAGTACTTC. It specifies CASSPFDSQETQYF.

A few counts support this clonotype. The V call is TRBV7-2, the J call TRBJ2-5; D remains ambiguous. Judging by the DNA end, TRBJ2-7 fits better; the J call may be wrong. The CDR3 is 12 residues long. In germline, CDR1 is SGHTA, CDR2 FQGNSA. CDR3 coding DNA: TGTGCCAGCAGCGCCCGGTTCGGCGAGCAGTACTTC. Protein product: CASSARFGEQYF.

The CDR3 spells CASSLRGVETQYF. The CDR3 nucleotides are TGCGCCAGCAGCTTGAGGGGGGTTGAGACCCAGTACTTC. This chain links TRBV5-1 with TRBJ2-5; D may be TRBD1 or TRBD2 (6 bases each). The CDR3 extends over 13 amino acids. Trimming stripped 1 base from V and 5 bases from J, with 9 bases between. CDR1 SGHRS and CDR2 YFSETQ come from the germline V gene.

The chain is built from TRBV7-8 and TRBJ2-7; maybe TRBD2 (7 bases). The germline V gene encodes CDR1 SGHVS and CDR2 FQNEAQ. The CDR3 spans 14 residues. Trimming took off 3 bases at V and 3 bases at J, with 12 bases between the two ends. CDR3 amino acids: CASSFAGASYEQYF. CDR3 sequence (DNA): TGTGCCAGCAGCTTTGCGGGGGCCAGCTACGAGCAGTACTTC.

The chain links TRBV6-6 to TRBJ1-2; no definite D call. V was cut by 8 bases and J by 7 bases, with 14 bases left in between. Germline V gene data show CDR1 as MNHNY and CDR2 as SVGAGI (reference sequence). This CDR3 contains 12 residues. The CDR3 region has the DNA TGTGCCAGCGGGGAGGGAATAGGTGGCTACACCTTC. Its protein product is CASGEGIGGYTF.

This chain joins TRBV30 and TRBJ2-7, with 9 bases identical to TRBD2. Germline lookup yields CDR1 GTSNPN and CDR2 SVGIG (reference sequence). The junction had 6 bases not matched to a gene; V was cut back by 3 bases and J by 6 bases. CDR3 length: 13 amino acids. The CDR3 sequence is CAWRTSGRSEQYF. CDR3 coding DNA: TGTGCCTGGAGAACTAGCGGGCGATCCGAGCAGTACTTC.

The chain links TRBV15 to TRBJ1-4; D call uncertain. The CDR3 is 14 residues long. Trimming left V 3 bases short and J 4 bases short, with 9 bases between. Germline V gives CDR1 LNHNV, CDR2 YYDKDF (reference sequence). CDR3 coding DNA: TGTGCCACCAGCAGCGAAATAGTTAATGAAAAACTGTTTTTT. This encodes CATSSEIVNEKLFF.

This sequence joins TRBV20-1 and TRBJ1-4; D remains unclear. Trimming stripped 3 bases from V and 8 bases from J, with 10 bases between. The germline V gene has CDR1 DFQATT and CDR2 SNEGSKA (reference sequence). CDR3 length: 12 amino acids. In DNA form, the CDR3 reads TGCAGTGCTAGTGCGGGTAGAGAAAAACTGTTTTTT. Protein: CSASAGREKLFF.

As for this clonotype: One junction end disagrees with the germline gene, perhaps due to a read error. V usage is TRBV6-2 or TRBV6-3 and J usage is TRBJ1-2; D not certain. This CDR3 contains 12 residues. From germline, CDR1 is MNHEY and CDR2 SVGEGT. The CDR3, as DNA: TGTACCAGCAGTACCCTCCATGTCGGCTACACCTTC. Translating gives CTSSTLHVGYTF.

The rearrangement uses TRBV5-6 and TRBJ2-5; D call uncertain. Germline CDR1 is SGHDT and CDR2 is YYEEEE. The V end was cut by 0 bases, the J end by 2 bases, with 8 bases between. This CDR3 has 14 amino acids. The CDR3 nucleotides read TGTGCCAGCAGCTTGGACAGCTATCAAGAGACCCAGTACTTC. It is translated as CASSLDSYQETQYF.

This clonotype has only one observation. J is TRBJ2-2 and V is TRBV10-3, with TRBD1 matching over 9 bases. There are 15 residues in the CDR3. V lost 5 bases to trimming and J lost 6 bases; unmatched junction nucleotides: 7. Germline V CDR1 and CDR2: ENHRY, SYGVKD. The CDR3 region is CAISPGTGSAGELFF. DNA for the CDR3: TGTGCCATCAGTCCGGGGACAGGGTCCGCCGGGGAGCTGTTTTTT.

V and J are TRBV9 and TRBJ2-2; TRBD2 matches 7 bases. Germline CDR1 SGDLS, CDR2 YYNGEE. The CDR3 runs to 16 residues. Trimming at V came to 0 bases and at J to 6 bases, leaving 8 bases not matched to a gene. In nucleotides, the CDR3 is TGTGCCAGCAGCGTAGATGCAGCGGGGTCAGCCGGGGAGCTGTTTTTT. Its protein is CASSVDAAGSAGELFF.

The V and J genes are TRBV21-1 and TRBJ2-7. The end of the DNA fits TRBJ2-5 better, so the J call may be wrong. TRBV21-1 is marked as a pseudogene. The CDR3 consists of 14 residues. CDR3 DNA: TGTGCCAGCAGCAAAGAAGGAAGAAGGTGGACCCAGTACTTC. This sequence encodes CASSKEGRRWTQYF.

Concerning this clonotype: One end of the junction does not line up with germline, which may come from a read error. V usage is TRBV5-1 and J usage is TRBJ1-6, with 7 bases fitting TRBD1. The CDR3 contains 13 residues. Germline CDR1 reads SGHRS; CDR2 reads YFSETQ. CDR3 in amino acids: CASSRDSNSPLHF. The DNA of the CDR3 is TGTGCCAGCAGTCGGGACAGTAATTCACCCCTCCACTTT.